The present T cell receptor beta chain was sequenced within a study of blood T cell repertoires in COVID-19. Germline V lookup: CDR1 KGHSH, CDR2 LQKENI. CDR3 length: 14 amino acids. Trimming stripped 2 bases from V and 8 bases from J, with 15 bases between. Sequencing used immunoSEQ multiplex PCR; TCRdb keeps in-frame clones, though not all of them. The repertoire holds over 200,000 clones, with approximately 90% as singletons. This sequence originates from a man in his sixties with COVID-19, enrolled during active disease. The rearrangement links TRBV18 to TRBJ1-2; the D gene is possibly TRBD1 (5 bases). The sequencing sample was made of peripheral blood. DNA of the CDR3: TGTGCCAGCTCACCAACACAGGAATTGACGGGCTACACCTTC. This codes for CASSPTQELTGYTF.